Here is one T cell receptor (beta chain) with its context. Its matching antigen is unknown. The V end lost 1 base, the J end lost 7 bases, and 12 bases lay between the germline ends. CDR3 length equals 14 residues. The germline V gene encodes CDR1 LGHDT and CDR2 YNNKEL (reference sequence). Molecules of cDNA were individually given unique molecular identifiers that were attached to them. TCRdb ran MiXCR on the 5' RACE reads and lists one entry per CDR3 protein. The table records about 30,000 distinct CDR3 sequences, 3% to 5% of them present only once. This entry belongs to a study of early T cells in non-severe SARS-CoV-2 infection. Study findings and constraints: Using VDJdb, the matching emphasized anti-spike CD8 responses while missing private and CD4 specificities.

The chain combines TRBV3-1 with TRBJ2-3; a possible D gene is TRBD1 (6 bases). The sample taken for sequencing was whole blood. This sequence originates from an adult who was a healthcare worker with PCR-confirmed SARS-CoV-2 infection or an uninfected control (not recorded which). Written as DNA, the CDR3 is TGTGCCAGCAGCCAAGCAGGACAGAGATATACGCAGTATTTT. It encodes CASSQAGQRYTQYF.